Sequencing of this TCR beta chain was carried out in a study of radiotherapy plus CTLA-4 blockade in lung cancer (dated by TCRdb to about 2018). Study-wide context: Among enrolled patients, approximately 17% had an objective response and 25% to 35% reached disease control. Broad study findings and their caveats: TCR clones derived from tumors expanded in peripheral blood after treatment with radiotherapy and ipilimumab. The strongest predictors of response, as reported, were early dynamic changes in blood T cell clones along with a rise in serum interferon-beta after radiation.

Looking up the germline V gene yields CDR1 MNHEY and CDR2 SVGAGI. V trim: 2 bases; J trim: 8 bases; unmatched bases: 6. From the cysteine up to the phenylalanine, the CDR3 has a length of 15 residues. Only the CDR3 region is kept as DNA, spanning 45 bases read in frame from base 1. The study evaluated CTLA-4 blockade (ipilimumab) given together with focal radiation therapy in patients who had chemo-refractory metastatic non-small-cell lung cancer. The library was made by the immunoSEQ multiplex PCR assay. The source is immuneACCESS, and TCRdb retained only in-frame sequences with V and J called. Part of the clones is not carried over; for the studies checked, unresolved V genes explain less than half of this, and the remainder is unexplained. The sample table holds roughly 76,000 clones, of which roughly 70% were seen once. 9.5% to 10% of the sample rests with the top ten. A note on this clone: What this receptor recognizes is not known. Base qualities are not provided; no much larger clone lies one nucleotide away.

This receptor was obtained from a human donor with non-small cell lung cancer whose response to radiotherapy plus ipilimumab could not be evaluated. The chain was built from TRBV6-5 and TRBJ2-1; a stretch of 10 junction bases matches TRBD2. Material: peripheral blood, obtained from a patient treated with radiotherapy plus ipilimumab. The sequence in DNA is TGTGCCAGCAGTTACCGAGGGCTAGCGGGAGATGAGCAGTTCTTC. It is translated as CASSYRGLAGDEQFF.